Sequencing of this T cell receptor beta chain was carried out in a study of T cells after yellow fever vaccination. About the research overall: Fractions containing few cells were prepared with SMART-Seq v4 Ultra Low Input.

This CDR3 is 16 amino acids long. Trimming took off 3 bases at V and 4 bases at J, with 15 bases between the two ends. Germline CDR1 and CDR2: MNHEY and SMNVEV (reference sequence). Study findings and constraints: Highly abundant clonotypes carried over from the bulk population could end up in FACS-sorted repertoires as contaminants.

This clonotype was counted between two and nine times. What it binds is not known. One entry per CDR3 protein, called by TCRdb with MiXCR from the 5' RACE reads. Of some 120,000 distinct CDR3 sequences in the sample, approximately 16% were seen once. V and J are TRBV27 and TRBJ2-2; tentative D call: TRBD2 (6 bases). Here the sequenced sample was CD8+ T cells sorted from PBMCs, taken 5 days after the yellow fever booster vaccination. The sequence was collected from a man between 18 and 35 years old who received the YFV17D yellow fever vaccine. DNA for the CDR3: TGTGCCAGCAGTTTCAAAGGAGGGCGGGTCACCGGGGAGCTGTTTTTT. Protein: CASSFKGGRVTGELFF.